This TCR beta chain was sequenced for a study of blood T cell repertoires in COVID-19. CDR1 is SGDLS, CDR2 YYNGEE, per germline. The CDR3 length is 15 residues. J lost 2 bases, V lost 0 bases, and 4 bases had no gene match. Those enrolled in Seattle joined during active infection and were followed longitudinally afterward. Measured with immunoSEQ multiplex PCR; TCRdb has only the in-frame clones, and not every one. Of about 350,000 clones in the sample, roughly 86% were seen once. Comment on this clone: The sample contains more than one DNA sequence encoding this CDR3.

The chain carries TRBV9 and TRBJ2-7, with 8 positions matching TRBD2. This TCR was recovered from a man aged 25-45 years with COVID-19, enrolled during active disease. Material for sequencing was peripheral blood. The CDR3 is CASSVGSGATYEQYF. For the CDR3, the DNA is TGTGCCAGCAGCGTAGGTAGCGGGGCCACCTACGAGCAGTACTTC. Complete variable domain (other parts from reference TRBV9 and TRBJ2-7): DSGVTQTPKHLITATGQRVTLRCSPRSGDLSVYWYQQSLDQGLQFLIQYYNGEERAKGNILERFSAQQFPDLHSELNLSSLELGDSALYFCASSVGSGATYEQYFGPGTRLTVT.